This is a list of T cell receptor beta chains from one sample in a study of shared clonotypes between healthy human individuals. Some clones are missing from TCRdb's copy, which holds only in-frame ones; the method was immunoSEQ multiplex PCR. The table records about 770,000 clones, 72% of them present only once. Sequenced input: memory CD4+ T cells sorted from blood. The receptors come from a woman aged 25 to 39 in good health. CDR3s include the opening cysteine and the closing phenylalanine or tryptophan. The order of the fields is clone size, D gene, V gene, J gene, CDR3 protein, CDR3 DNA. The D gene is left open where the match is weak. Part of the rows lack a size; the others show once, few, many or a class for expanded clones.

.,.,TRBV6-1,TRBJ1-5,CASSERGDFGNQPQHF,TGTGCCAGCAGCGAAAGAGGGGACTTCGGCAATCAGCCCCAGCATTTT
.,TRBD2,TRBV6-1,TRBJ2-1,CASSGSWTSGRDFSNEQFF,TGTGCCAGCAGTGGCTCCTGGACTAGCGGGAGAGACTTTAGCAATGAGCAGTTCTTC
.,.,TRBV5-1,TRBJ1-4,CASRREATNEKLFF,TGCGCCAGCAGGCGGGAAGCAACTAATGAAAAACTGTTTTTT
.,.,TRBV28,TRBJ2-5,CASSPEVGFGQKETQYF,TGTGCCAGCAGTCCTGAGGTAGGGTTCGGCCAGAAGGAGACCCAGTACTTC
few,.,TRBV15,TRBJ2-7,CATSRGDNPYYEQYF,TGTGCCACCAGCAGAGGGGACAACCCCTACTACGAGCAGTACTTC
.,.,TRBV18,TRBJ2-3,CASSQTLQGTDTQYF,TGTGCCAGCTCACAAACTCTCCAGGGTACAGATACGCAGTATTTT
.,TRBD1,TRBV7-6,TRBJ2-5,CASSLVGTGGQETQYF,TGTGCCAGCAGCTTAGTCGGGACAGGGGGTCAAGAGACCCAGTACTTC
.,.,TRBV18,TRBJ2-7,CASSPPQSVYEQYF,TGTGCCAGCTCACCACCGCAGTCAGTCTACGAGCAGTACTTC
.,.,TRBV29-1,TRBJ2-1,CSVEDNGGIQFF,TGCAGCGTTGAAGATAATGGGGGGATTCAGTTCTTC
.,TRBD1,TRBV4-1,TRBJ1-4,CASSQSVPGQGGEKLFF,TGCGCCAGCAGCCAATCTGTCCCGGGACAGGGCGGGGAAAAACTGTTTTTT
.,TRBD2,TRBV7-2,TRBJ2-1,CASSLVAGVLDEQFF,TGTGCCAGCAGCTTAGTAGCGGGAGTATTGGATGAGCAGTTCTTC
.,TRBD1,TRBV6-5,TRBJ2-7,CASSALTGAAYEQYF,TGTGCCAGCAGTGCTCTGACAGGGGCGGCCTACGAGCAGTACTTC
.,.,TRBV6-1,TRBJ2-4,CASSEGGWGDIQYF,TGTGCCAGCAGTGAAGGGGGCTGGGGGGACATTCAGTACTTC
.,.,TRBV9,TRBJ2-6,CASSIQDSGANVLTF,TGTGCCAGCAGCATCCAAGACTCTGGGGCCAACGTCCTGACTTTC
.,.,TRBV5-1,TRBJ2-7,CASSLTGGSKGEEQYF,TGCGCCAGCAGCTTAACCGGCGGGAGCAAGGGGGAAGAGCAGTACTTC
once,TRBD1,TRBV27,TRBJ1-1,CASSRPGQEEAFF,TGTGCCAGCAGTCGTCCGGGACAGGAAGAAGCTTTCTTT
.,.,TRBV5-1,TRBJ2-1,CASSLDRSGYNEQFF,TGCGCCAGCAGCTTGGACAGGTCGGGCTACAATGAGCAGTTCTTC
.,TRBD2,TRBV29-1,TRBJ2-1,CSVGGSSYNEQFF,TGCAGCGTTGGCGGGAGCTCCTACAATGAGCAGTTCTTC
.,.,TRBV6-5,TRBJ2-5,CASSYLANKQETQYF,TGTGCCAGCAGTTACCTAGCGAACAAACAAGAGACCCAGTACTTC
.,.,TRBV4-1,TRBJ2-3,CASSQPGSSTDTQYF,TGCGCCAGCAGCCAACCAGGGTCTAGCACAGATACGCAGTATTTT
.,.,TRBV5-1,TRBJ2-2,CASSLNSGTQGNTGELFF,TGCGCCAGCAGCTTGAACTCCGGGACCCAAGGGAACACCGGGGAGCTGTTTTTT
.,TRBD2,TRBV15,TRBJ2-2,CATSRDRLAGNTGELFF,TGTGCCACCAGCAGAGATCGGCTAGCGGGGAACACCGGGGAGCTGTTTTTT
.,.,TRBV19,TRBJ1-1,CASSGMTMNTEAFF,TGTGCCAGTAGCGGGATGACCATGAACACTGAAGCTTTCTTT
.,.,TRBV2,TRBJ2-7,CASSASNRYEQYF,TGTGCCAGCAGCGCCTCTAACCGCTACGAGCAGTACTTC
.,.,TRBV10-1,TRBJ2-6,CASTGANVLTF,TGCGCCAGCACTGGGGCCAACGTCCTGACTTTC
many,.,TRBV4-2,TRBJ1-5,CASSYLEIRAGVGQPQHF,TGTGCCAGCAGCTACTTAGAGATCCGGGCGGGGGTTGGTCAGCCCCAGCATTTT
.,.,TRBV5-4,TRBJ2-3,CASSLGGSGTDTQYF,TGTGCCAGCAGCTTGGGAGGGAGTGGCACAGATACGCAGTATTTT
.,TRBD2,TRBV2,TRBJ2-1,CARPGLAGGNEQFF,TGTGCCAGGCCGGGACTAGCGGGAGGTAATGAGCAGTTCTTC
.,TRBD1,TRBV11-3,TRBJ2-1,CASSPFPGRGRDNEQFF,TGTGCCAGCAGCCCCTTCCCGGGCAGGGGGCGCGATAATGAGCAGTTCTTC
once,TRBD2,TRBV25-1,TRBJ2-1,CASSGWELAENNEQFF,TGTGCCAGCAGTGGGTGGGAACTAGCGGAAAACAATGAGCAGTTCTTC
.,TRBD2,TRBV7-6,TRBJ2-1,CASSLGGTEQFF,TGTGCCAGCAGCTTGGGGGGGACTGAGCAGTTCTTC
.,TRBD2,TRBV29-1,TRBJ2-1,CSAGDSTYNEQFF,TGCAGTGCGGGAGACTCGACCTACAATGAGCAGTTCTTC
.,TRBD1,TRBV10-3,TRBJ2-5,CAIRDRGGETQYF,TGTGCCATCCGGGACAGGGGTGGGGAGACCCAGTACTTC